The clone carrying this T cell receptor beta chain has a handful of counts. The germline V and J ends were trimmed by 2 bases and 3 bases, with 18 bases remaining between them. This CDR3 contains 17 residues. CDR1 SGHKS and CDR2 YYEKEE come from the germline V gene (reference sequence). Generated by immunoSEQ multiplex PCR, the TCRdb table keeps only in-frame clones and is missing some. The sample carries fewer than 110,000 clones, 87% recorded once. This record comes from a study of T cell responses to AZD1222 COVID-19 vaccine. Sample: peripheral blood, taken 28 days after the second AZD1222 dose. The chain joins TRBV5-5 to TRBJ2-1; D is possibly TRBD2 (6 bases). This receptor was taken from an adult who received the AZD1222 COVID-19 vaccine. The CDR3 region is CASSFIFGGRIYNEQFF. CDR3 coding DNA: TGTGCCAGCAGCTTTATCTTTGGGGGGAGGATCTACAATGAGCAGTTCTTC.